One and the same sample provided the 22 T cell receptor beta chains below, sequenced in a study of immune characteristics of hereditary and idiopathic chronic pancreatitis. Total pancreatectomy with islet autotransplantation was the source of the chronic pancreatitis pancreas tissue. Produced via immunoSEQ multiplex PCR; TCRdb's table is partial and in-frame only. The sample has 1,500 to 2,000 clones; more than 65% are singletons. Sequenced sample: pancreas tissue with hereditary chronic pancreatitis. These receptors came from a human donor with chronic pancreatitis.

This clone showed up just once. This rearrangement joins TRBV19 to TRBJ1-2; D is possibly TRBD1 (6 bases). CDR3 length: 13 residues. Germline CDR1 is LNHDA and CDR2 is SQIVND (reference sequence). V gave up 4 bases and J gave up 0 bases, with 6 bases separating them. CDR3 protein: CASSRTANYGYTF. In DNA, the CDR3 is TGTGCCAGTAGTAGGACAGCTAACTATGGCTACACCTTC. The full variable domain, completed using reference TRBV19 and TRBJ1-2, is DGGITQSPKYLFRKEGQNVTLSCEQNLNHDAMYWYRQDPGQGLRLIYYSQIVNDFQKGDIAEGYSVSREKKESFPLTVTSAQKNPTAFYLCASSRTANYGYTFGSGTRLTVV.

The chain joins TRBV18 to TRBJ1-4; D gene unclear. The V and J ends lost 6 bases and 6 bases respectively, with 11 bases between them. Germline loops: CDR1 KGHSH, CDR2 LQKENI. The CDR3 sequence is 13 residues long. The CDR3 DNA is TGTGCCAGCTCTTTGGAGTATGATGAAAAACTGTTTTTT. It encodes CASSLEYDEKLFF.

By sample share, this clone is large. The same CDR3 arises from other DNA sequences in this sample as well. J is TRBJ1-1 and V is TRBV27; tentatively, D is TRBD1 (5 bases). Trimming shortened V by 5 bases and J by 2 bases, and 12 bases separated the two germline ends. Germline V gene sequence: CDR1 MNHEY, CDR2 SMNVEV (reference sequence). The CDR3 spans 14 residues. DNA of the CDR3: TGTGCCAGCAGTCCGGGGACGGCTAACACTGAAGCTTTCTTT. This codes for CASSPGTANTEAFF.

With regard to this clone: Mismatch with germline at one junction end may stem from a read error. The V gene is TRBV19, the J gene TRBJ1-5; D unclear. Germline V lookup: CDR1 LNHDA, CDR2 SQIVND (reference sequence). The CDR3 sequence is 15 residues long. CDR3 sequence reads: CASSIVGRANRPQHF. The CDR3 nucleotides are TGTGCCAGTAGTATAGTCGGAAGGGCCAATCGGCCCCAGCATTTT.

This clone has only one observation. The chain is built from TRBV5-4 and TRBJ2-7; D gene ambiguous. Germline CDR1 reads SGHNT; CDR2 reads YYREEE (reference sequence). The germline V and J ends were trimmed by 0 bases and 6 bases, with 16 bases remaining between them. CDR3 length: 15 residues. The CDR3 DNA reads as TGTGCCAGCAGCTTGGTATCAGGCTCGTCTGGCGAGCAGTACTTC. Protein: CASSLVSGSSGEQYF.

This sequence joins TRBV10-2 and TRBJ1-5; TRBD1 aligns across 12 bases. The CDR3 is made up of 16 amino acids. V gave up 6 bases and J gave up 7 bases; unmatched junction bases: 10. Germline CDR1 WSHSY, CDR2 SAAADI. The CDR3 region is CASRTGTGGGGQPQHF. CDR3 sequence (DNA): TGCGCCAGCAGAACCGGGACAGGGGGCGGGGGGCAGCCCCAGCATTTT.

V and J are TRBV21-1 and TRBJ1-2; the table's D call, TRBD1, was not checked against the DNA. TRBV21-1 is listed as a pseudogene. There are 17 residues in the CDR3. The CDR3 here is CASTSLPGWGHPWGYTF. In nucleotides, the CDR3 is TGTGCCAGCACCTCCCTACCCGGTTGGGGACACCCCTGGGGCTACACCTTC.

This clone has just a few counts. The V gene is TRBV6-5, the J gene TRBJ1-2; D ambiguous. Germline V lookup: CDR1 MNHEY, CDR2 SVGAGI. The CDR3 is made up of 12 amino acids. V lost 2 bases and J 1 base, leaving 2 bases between the germline ends. This CDR3 is CASSYDNYGYTF. CDR3 in DNA: TGTGCCAGCAGTTACGATAACTATGGCTACACCTTC.

The chain links TRBV27 to TRBJ1-1; unclear D gene. V lost 4 bases and J 1 base, leaving 10 bases between the germline ends. This CDR3 contains 14 residues. Germline V CDR1 and CDR2: MNHEY, SMNVEV (reference sequence). The CDR3 is CASSSGVTNTEAFF. The CDR3 bases are TGTGCCAGCAGTTCCGGGGTTACGAACACTGAAGCTTTCTTT.

Worth noting for this clone: Germline and junction disagree at one end, which may indicate a read error. The CDR3 here is CASSLSRQNAGELFF. CDR3 sequence (DNA): TGTGCCAGCAGTTTATCGAGGCAGAACGCCGGGGAGCTGTTTTTT. The genes are TRBV27 and TRBJ2-2; D not certain. From germline, CDR1 is MNHEY and CDR2 SMNVEV (reference sequence). The CDR3 loop spans 15 amino acids.

The CDR3 protein is CSVEPGTRETQYF. The DNA of the CDR3 is TGCAGCGTCGAGCCAGGTACCCGGGAGACCCAGTACTTC. V is TRBV29-1 and J is TRBJ2-5; D gene uncertain. Trimming left V 6 bases short and J 5 bases short, with 16 bases between. Germline CDR1 SQVTM, CDR2 ANQGSEA. CDR3 length equals 13 residues.

This sequence joins TRBV28 and TRBJ1-5, with TRBD1 as a possible D gene (6 bases). The CDR3 extends over 14 amino acids. V lost 5 bases, J lost 3 bases, and 11 bases lay in between. CDR1 and CDR2 from the germline V gene are MDHEN and SYDVKM. The chain's CDR3 is CASSPGGANQPQHF. CDR3 coding DNA: TGTGCCAGCAGTCCCGGGGGGGCCAATCAGCCCCAGCATTTT. Based on the CDR3 plus reference TRBV28 and TRBJ1-5, the full variable domain is DVKVTQSSRYLVKRTGEKVFLECVQDMDHENMFWYRQDPGLGLRLIYFSYDVKMKEKGDIPEGYSVSREKKERFSLILESASTNQTSMYLCASSPGGANQPQHFGDGTRLSIL.

The V gene is TRBV7-8, the J gene TRBJ1-2; D might be TRBD1 (6 bases). Germline values: CDR1 SGHVS, CDR2 FQNEAQ. This CDR3 has 16 amino acids. Between the trimmed V and J ends, which lost 5 bases and 3 bases, there was a span of 19 bases. CDR3 sequence reads: CASSLTTTGRDYGYTF. CDR3 bases: TGTGCCAGCAGCCTAACCACCACAGGGAGGGACTATGGCTACACCTTC.

The J gene is TRBJ2-2, the V gene TRBV6-4; D remains unclear. Germline V lookup: CDR1 MRHNA, CDR2 SNTAGT. V lost 0 bases and J 3 bases, leaving 2 bases between the germline ends. This CDR3 comprises 13 residues. The CDR3 region has the DNA TGTGCCAGCAGTGACTCGGACACCGGGGAGCTGTTTTTT. Amino acid sequence: CASSDSDTGELFF.

The rearrangement uses TRBV7-2 and TRBJ2-7; no clear D. This CDR3 has 14 residues. The V end was cut by 3 bases, the J end by 0 bases, with 9 bases between. The germline V gene has CDR1 SGHTA and CDR2 FQGNSA. The CDR3 coding sequence is TGTGCCAGCAGCTTTTTACGCGGCTCCTACGAGCAGTACTTC. This sequence encodes CASSFLRGSYEQYF.

The V and J genes are TRBV7-2 and TRBJ2-1; TRBD2 is a possible D gene (6 bases). This CDR3 comprises 13 residues. Germline assignment: CDR1 SGHTA and CDR2 FQGNSA. With 3 bases removed from V and 10 bases from J, the gap between germline ends came to 13 bases. Here the CDR3 DNA reads TGTGCCAGCAGCTTTACTTCGCGGGGCGAGCAGTTCTTC. Protein product: CASSFTSRGEQFF.

The rearrangement uses TRBV4-3 and TRBJ1-4, with D tentatively TRBD1 (5 bases). The CDR3 consists of 15 residues. Trimming cost V 0 bases and J 8 bases, with 13 bases left between them. CDR1 and CDR2 (germline): LGHNA, YSLEER. The CDR3 region is CASSQDPGPREKLFF. Written as DNA, the CDR3 is TGCGCCAGCAGCCAAGATCCGGGACCCAGGGAAAAACTGTTTTTT.

This sequence joins TRBV5-1 and TRBJ1-1; D is possibly TRBD1 (5 bases). Trimming took off 0 bases at V and 7 bases at J, with 10 bases between the two ends. The CDR3 has 13 residues. CDR1 is SGHRS and CDR2 is YFSETQ in the germline V gene. The CDR3 sequence is CASSLAGLREAFF. CDR3 bases: TGCGCCAGCAGCTTGGCAGGGCTGCGTGAAGCTTTCTTT.

The sample holds one count of this clone. This sequence joins TRBV29-1 and TRBJ2-7, with a weak D call TRBD2 (7 bases). Germline CDR1 and CDR2: SQVTM and ANQGSEA. The V gene lost 7 bases and the J gene lost 3 bases, with 19 bases spanning the gap. The length of the CDR3 is 14 residues. CDR3 DNA: TGCAGCGGATCCGTCCGGGGGGCTGACTACGAGCAGTACTTC. Protein sequence: CSGSVRGADYEQYF.

The chain carries TRBV10-3 and TRBJ1-4; D unresolved. The CDR3 covers 18 residues. Germline loops: CDR1 ENHRY, CDR2 SYGVKD. The V gene lost 0 bases and the J gene lost 4 bases, with 18 bases spanning the gap. CDR3 sequence: CAISESFSVTSVNEKLFF. CDR3 DNA sequence: TGTGCCATCAGTGAGTCCTTCTCGGTGACGTCAGTTAATGAAAAACTGTTTTTT.

This rearrangement joins TRBV7-9 to TRBJ1-4, with TRBD1 identical over 12 bases. The germline V gene encodes CDR1 SEHNR and CDR2 FQNEAQ (reference sequence). The CDR3 contains 15 residues. The junction had 2 bases not matched to a gene; V was cut back by 2 bases and J by 7 bases. The CDR3 reads CASSLMGQGAEKLFF. The CDR3 DNA is TGTGCCAGCAGCTTAATGGGACAGGGGGCTGAAAAACTGTTTTTT.

This clone was found once. The genes are TRBV5-1 and TRBJ2-7, with TRBD1 identical over 8 bases. CDR3 length: 15 amino acids. With V trimmed by 4 bases and J by 2 bases, 8 bases remained unmatched. Germline V CDR1 and CDR2: SGHRS, YFSETQ. DNA for the CDR3: TGCGCCAGCAGCACTACCGGGACAGGTGCCTACGAGCAGTACTTC. Translated, it gives CASSTTGTGAYEQYF.